This T cell receptor (beta chain) was retrieved from a study of siplizumab effects on memory and regulatory T cells (dated by TCRdb to about 2019). Regarding the complete study: The study looked at the effect of siplizumab, an anti-CD2 antibody, on alloreactive T-cell subsets in allogeneic mixed lymphocyte reactions made from human PBMCs. Results the study describes overall, beyond this receptor: Whether proliferating Tregs from siplizumab cultures were suppressive was not functionally confirmed. About 80-96% of proliferating CD4+ or CD8+ clones could not be given a naive or memory phenotype. Unstimulated naive T cells appeared to be more diverse than memory T cells, and naive cells seemed to make a substantial contribution to the alloresponse. In reactions with siplizumab, an average of about 69% of mappable alloreactive CD4+ clones were Treg-derived, compared with about 27% in control reactions. Siplizumab significantly lowered the cumulative frequency of alloreactive sequences that could be traced to unstimulated CD4+ memory T cells. Because sequences at frequencies below about 10^-5 were poorly captured, only a minor fraction of alloreactive clones could be mapped back to unstimulated subsets.

Sorted unstimulated T cells and proliferating T cells recovered from mixed lymphocyte reactions were subjected to TCRbeta CDR3 sequencing. Fresh whole blood from approximately 10 HLA-typed healthy donors was used to isolate PBMCs. Unstimulated CD4+ non-regulatory T cells were FACS-sorted to map the origin of alloreactive clones. Details on this clone: Its binding antigen is unknown. Base qualities are not recorded, but no much larger clone differs from it by a single base.

The library was produced with the immunoSEQ multiplex PCR assay. Each sample had 90,000 to 100,000 TCR templates assayed by the deep sequencing platform. Genomic DNA extracted from sorted T cells was used for TCRbeta CDR3 sequencing. Under the source paper's analysis protocol: The R programming language was used for clonal analysis of the TCRbeta CDR3 data. Alloreactive CD4+ and CD8+ clones were defined by comparing unstimulated samples with post-reaction CFSE-low samples. Alloreactive CD4+ clones were assigned to regulatory or non-regulatory origin by matching sequences to sorted unstimulated Treg and non-Treg repertoires. TCRdb stores this immuneACCESS table with in-frame sequences only. Part of the clones is absent; in the studies checked, under half of the shortfall reflects unresolved V genes, and no reason is known for the rest. For V, J and clone size, that table is used; D and trimming come from the DNA. For this sample there are nearly 95,000 clones; approximately 93% appear just once. 0.3% of the sample rests with the top ten.

For this chain, trimming is 4 bases at the V end and 8 bases at the J end, and the number of junction bases without a gene match is 5. From cysteine to phenylalanine, the CDR3 is 13 amino acids long. Here the CDR3 DNA is all that survives: 39 bases in frame from base 1. CDR1 SGHDT and CDR2 YYEEEE were looked up in the germline V gene. The chain employs TRBV5-6 and TRBJ1-3; 8 nucleotides in the junction match TRBD1. Sequencing was performed on non-Treg CD4+ T cells sorted from blood. Interpreted using the paper, the cell subset or site label stands for: FACS-sorted unstimulated CD4+ non-regulatory T cells. The origin of this receptor is a human donor in good health. The sequence in DNA is TGTGCCAGCAGCCGGACAGGGCGGTACACCATATATTTT. Translation gives CASSRTGRYTIYF.